This entry describes one T cell receptor (beta chain). A sample-barcoded 5' primer and a J-beta primer mix were used in a second PCR of roughly 6 to 12 cycles. MiXCR, applied by TCRdb to the 5' RACE reads, yields one record per CDR3 protein. The sample contains some 850,000 distinct CDR3 sequences, roughly 24% of which appear only once. This sample is drawn from a study of blood T cells in healthy people across ages. These records were also assigned to another study, of T cells of mothers and their children.

Input material: blood. This TCR derives from a boy between 10 and 17 years old in good health.

CDR3 region: CASSPELGDNYGYTF. The CDR3 DNA is TGCGCCAGCAGCCCCGAATTAGGGGATAACTATGGCTACACCTTC. The V and J genes are TRBV5-1 and TRBJ1-2, with D maybe TRBD1 (5 bases). The V end lost 4 bases, the J end lost 1 base, and 14 bases lay between the germline ends. The CDR3 runs 15 residues. Germline V gene data show CDR1 as SGHRS and CDR2 as YFSETQ. The variable domain in full, with the rest retrieved from reference TRBV5-1 and TRBJ1-2, is KAGVTQTPRYLIKTRGQQVTLSCSPISGHRSVSWYQQTPGQGLQFLFEYFSETQRNKGNFPGRFSGRQFSNSRSEMNVSTLELGDSALYLCASSPELGDNYGYTFGSGTRLTVV.